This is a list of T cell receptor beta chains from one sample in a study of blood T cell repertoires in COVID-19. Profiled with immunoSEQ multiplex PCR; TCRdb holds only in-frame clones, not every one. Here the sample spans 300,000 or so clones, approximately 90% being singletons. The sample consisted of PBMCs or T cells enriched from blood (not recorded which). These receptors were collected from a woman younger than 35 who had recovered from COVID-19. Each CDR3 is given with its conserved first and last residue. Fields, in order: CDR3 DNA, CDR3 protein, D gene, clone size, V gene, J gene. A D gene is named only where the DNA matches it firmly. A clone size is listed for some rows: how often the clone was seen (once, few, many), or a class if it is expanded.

TGTGCCAGTAGTCGCGGGGACGTGATAGATACGCAGTATTTT	CASSRGDVIDTQYF	.	.	TRBV2	TRBJ2-3
TGTGCCAGCAGCTCGCTAGCGGGGGGGCTTAGTGAGCAGTTCTTC	CASSSLAGGLSEQFF	TRBD2	.	TRBV7-3	TRBJ2-1
TGTGCCTGGAGTGTACTTTCAGGGGGCGGCCAGCCCCAGCATTTT	CAWSVLSGGGQPQHF	TRBD1	.	TRBV30	TRBJ1-5
TGTGCCAGCAGCTCGGACAGGGGTTTTGGAAACACCATATATTTT	CASSSDRGFGNTIYF	TRBD1	.	TRBV11-2	TRBJ1-3
TGTGCCAGTAGCGATACAGGGGGAGACGAAAAACTGTTTTTT	CASSDTGGDEKLFF	TRBD1	.	TRBV19	TRBJ1-4
TGCGCCAGCAGCTGGGGGGATCGCACAGATACGCAGTATTTT	CASSWGDRTDTQYF	.	.	TRBV5-1	TRBJ2-3
TGTGCCAGCAGCTCCGGACAGACCATATATTTT	CASSSGQTIYF	.	.	TRBV3-1/TRBV3-2	TRBJ1-3
TGTGCCAGCAGTACCATCTACACAGGTGACGCTGGCTACACCTTC	CASSTIYTGDAGYTF	.	.	TRBV6-5	TRBJ1-2
TGTGCCATCAGTCCTGTCCCGGGACAGGGTCCGAGCTCCTATAATTCACCCCTCCACTTT	CAISPVPGQGPSSYNSPLHF	TRBD1	.	TRBV10-3	TRBJ1-6
TGTGCCAGCAGTTTGGGACTAGCGGGAGTGGATACGCAGTATTTT	CASSLGLAGVDTQYF	TRBD2	.	TRBV28	TRBJ2-3
TGTGCCATCAGTGTAGGGGGCGGTCAGCCCCAGCATTTT	CAISVGGGQPQHF	TRBD1	.	TRBV10-3	TRBJ1-5
TGTGCCAGCAGTTTATCGGACAGGGCAGAAGCTTTCTTT	CASSLSDRAEAFF	TRBD1	.	TRBV28	TRBJ1-1
TGTGCCAGCAGCTTACAAGCAGGCCGCTTCTATAATTCACCCCTCCACTTT	CASSLQAGRFYNSPLHF	.	.	TRBV7-8	TRBJ1-6
TGTGCTAGTGGTTTAGGGGACAGCACACCCCTCCACTTT	CASGLGDSTPLHF	TRBD1	few	TRBV12-5	TRBJ1-6
TGTGCCACCAGTGCCGGGAGAGAGACCCAGTACTTC	CATSAGRETQYF	.	.	TRBV24-1	TRBJ2-5
TGTGCCAGCAGCTTACCGATGACAGGGGGCTATTCACCCCTCCACTTT	CASSLPMTGGYSPLHF	TRBD1	once	TRBV11-1	TRBJ1-6
TGTGCCAGCCGCCACAGGGCACACGGGGCCACTGAAGCTTTCTTT	CASRHRAHGATEAFF	.	.	TRBV25-1	TRBJ1-1
TGTGCCAGCAGTGCCGGGGGGCCCTGGGAGACCCAGTACTTC	CASSAGGPWETQYF	.	.	TRBV2	TRBJ2-5
TGTGCCATCAGTGAAGGGGAAAACACCATATATTTT	CAISEGENTIYF	.	.	TRBV10-3	TRBJ1-3
TGTGCCAGTAGTCTACAGGGAACTAATGAAAAACTGTTTTTT	CASSLQGTNEKLFF	.	.	TRBV19	TRBJ1-4
TGTGCCACCAGCATTCACAGGGGGTCAGGAAACACCATATATTTT	CATSIHRGSGNTIYF	TRBD1	.	TRBV15	TRBJ1-3
TGTGCCAGCAGCGTAGACCTAGCGGGAGCGTGGCAGTTCTTC	CASSVDLAGAWQFF	TRBD2	.	TRBV9	TRBJ2-1
TGTGCCAGCAGGGACGGGACTAGTTCCGGGGAGCTGTTTTTT	CASRDGTSSGELFF	TRBD2	.	TRBV2	TRBJ2-2
TGTGCCAGCTCACAAGGCTGGGGGGCGAACACCGGGGAGCTGTTTTTT	CASSQGWGANTGELFF	.	.	TRBV18	TRBJ2-2
TGTGCCAGCAGCTCAAGCGTTGGCGGGACCTACGAGCAGTACTTC	CASSSSVGGTYEQYF	.	.	TRBV3-1/TRBV3-2	TRBJ2-7
TGCGCCAGCAGCGCGGAGCAGTACACTGAAGCTTTCTTT	CASSAEQYTEAFF	.	.	TRBV5-1	TRBJ1-1
TGTGCCAGCAGCGTAGGGTTCCAGCGGGAGAAAACCGGGGAGCTGTTTTTT	CASSVGFQREKTGELFF	TRBD2	.	TRBV9	TRBJ2-2
TGTGCCACCAGCTCGGGGGGCTACAATGAGCAGTTCTTC	CATSSGGYNEQFF	TRBD2	.	TRBV24-1	TRBJ2-1
TGTGCCAGCAGCTCTCCGGGACTAGCGGGGTTTGGGAACTTC	CASSSPGLAGFGNF	TRBD2	.	TRBV5-4	TRBJ2-7
TGTGCCAGCAGTGACAGGGCTTCTAACTATGGCTACACCTTC	CASSDRASNYGYTF	TRBD1	.	TRBV9	TRBJ1-2
TGTGCCAGCAGCCACGGACAGGGCTATCTGGACTATGGCTACACCTTC	CASSHGQGYLDYGYTF	TRBD1	.	TRBV28	TRBJ1-2
TGCAGCGTCGGAAGCGGGAGCTCCTACAATGAGCAGTTCTTC	CSVGSGSSYNEQFF	TRBD2	once	TRBV29-1	TRBJ2-1